This paragraph reports one T cell receptor beta chain. Its antigen is not known. TCRdb keeps only in-frame clones here, not all; method: immunoSEQ multiplex PCR. The sample shows about 29,000 clones, approximately 86% of them seen only once. The data were obtained in a study of monozygotic twins with cystic fibrosis. Points from the study as a whole: Monozygotic CF twin pairs shared significantly more nucleotide-identical clonotypes than unrelated CF individuals did. The repertoire was suggested to be naive-dominated, clonality median about 0.009. Age, concordance and disease severity did not associate with shared CDR3 numbers.

CDR1 is KGHSH and CDR2 is LQKENI in the germline V gene. CDR3 size: 14 residues. J was trimmed by 2 bases and V by 3 bases; bases with no gene match: 4. This chain connects TRBV18 to TRBJ2-7, with TRBD1 identical over 7 bases. The clonotype was recovered from a girl aged 2-10 years with cystic fibrosis. Sequencing input: blood. This CDR3 reads CASSPRDSAYEQYF. Written as DNA, the CDR3 is TGTGCCAGCTCACCTAGGGACAGCGCCTACGAGCAGTACTTC.